The rows below give T cell receptor beta chains drawn from one sample of a study of low-dose radiotherapy and immunotherapy resistance in tumors. TCRdb redid the calling of the reads with MiXCR, one entry per CDR3 protein. This table has about 89,000 distinct CDR3 sequences, around 9.2% appearing once. The material sequenced was PBMCs, taken before treatment. The receptors derive from a male donor with prostate cancer. Both conserved end residues are part of each CDR3. Each record gives: clone size, D gene, V gene, J gene, CDR3 protein, CDR3 DNA. A D gene is named only where the DNA matches it firmly. Clone size is not always given. Where it is, it says once, few, many or a class for expanded clones.

>.|.|TRBV19|TRBJ2-1
CASSRGAGTNNEQFF
TGTGCCAGTAGTAGGGGGGCAGGGACAAACAATGAGCAGTTCTTC
>.|.|TRBV2|TRBJ2-7
CASSGQGGAYEQYF
TGTGCCAGCAGTGGTCAGGGGGGTGCCTACGAGCAGTACTTC
>many|.|TRBV4-1|TRBJ1-1
CASSQGVLGEFEAFF
TGCGCCAGCAGCCAAGGGGTGTTGGGGGAGTTTGAAGCTTTCTTT
>many|.|TRBV5-1|TRBJ2-7
CASSYWDNSYEQYF
TGCGCCAGCAGTTATTGGGACAACTCCTACGAGCAGTACTTC
>many|.|TRBV28|TRBJ2-5
CASRRDSVQETQYF
TGTGCCAGCAGACGCGACAGCGTCCAAGAGACCCAGTACTTC
>many|.|TRBV7-2|TRBJ1-1
CASSSGAQSTEAFF
TGTGCCAGCAGCTCCGGGGCACAAAGTACTGAAGCTTTCTTT
>many|TRBD2|TRBV7-2|TRBJ2-1
CASSSSGRFNEQFF
TGTGCCAGCAGCTCTAGCGGGAGGTTCAATGAGCAGTTCTTC
>.|TRBD1|TRBV4-2|TRBJ1-1
CASSQDVRGQAEAFF
TGTGCCAGCAGCCAAGATGTCAGGGGGCAGGCTGAAGCTTTCTTT
>many|TRBD1|TRBV9|TRBJ2-4
CASSVDPRTGQAKNIQYF
TGTGCCAGCAGCGTAGATCCCAGGACAGGACAAGCCAAAAACATTCAGTACTTC
>many|TRBD2|TRBV29-1|TRBJ2-5
CSVGTSGRQTQYF
TGCAGCGTTGGGACTAGCGGGAGACAGACCCAGTACTTC
>many|.|TRBV7-2|TRBJ2-6
CASSLGATNVLTF
TGTGCCAGCAGCTTAGGGGCGACCAACGTCCTGACTTTC
>many|TRBD1|TRBV6-5|TRBJ2-1
CASGGTGPYNEQFF
TGTGCCAGCGGAGGGACAGGCCCCTACAATGAGCAGTTCTTC
>.|.|TRBV30|TRBJ2-3
CAWSPLRDTQYF
TGTGCCTGGAGTCCTCTACGGGATACGCAGTATTTT
>many|.|TRBV5-1|TRBJ2-2
CASLEGNTGELFF
TGCGCCAGCCTAGAGGGGAACACCGGGGAGCTGTTTTTT
>many|.|TRBV20-1|TRBJ1-6
CSALLRTSSYNSPLHF
TGCAGTGCCCTGCTACGGACGAGCTCCTATAATTCACCCCTCCACTTT
>many|.|TRBV7-2|TRBJ1-4
CASSWGTAEKLFF
TGTGCCAGCAGCTGGGGGACGGCAGAAAAACTGTTTTTT
>many|.|TRBV2|TRBJ1-2
CASSEAPIGGYTF
TGTGCCAGCAGTGAAGCGCCAATCGGTGGCTACACCTTC
>many|.|TRBV6-2/TRBV6-3|TRBJ2-5
CASSYSGETQYF
TGTGCCAGCAGTTACTCAGGGGAGACCCAGTACTTC
>many|TRBD1|TRBV28|TRBJ2-7
CASSLSFGTGSYEQYF
TGTGCCAGCAGTTTATCCTTTGGGACAGGGTCCTACGAGCAGTACTTC
>.|.|TRBV28|TRBJ2-3
CASSLGQHTDTQYF
TGTGCCAGCAGTTTAGGGCAGCACACAGATACGCAGTATTTT
>many|TRBD2|TRBV28|TRBJ2-2
CASSSGLAGSTGELFF
TGTGCCAGCAGTTCCGGACTAGCGGGATCCACCGGGGAGCTGTTTTTT
>many|.|TRBV29-1|TRBJ2-5
CSVEDRLVQETQYF
TGCAGCGTTGAAGACAGACTTGTTCAAGAGACCCAGTACTTC